This T cell receptor beta chain stems from a study of neurological immune-mediated disorders. This clonotype was found many times. Its antigen is unidentified. Sorted libraries drew on some 1 million CD4+ or CD8+ T cells. Whole-study results and caveats: The greatest TCR clonal expansion appeared in HTLV-1-associated myelopathy and the smallest, falling below healthy controls, in multiple sclerosis.

As for the cDNA, it was generated by 5'RACE with 10-nucleotide random UMIs. Whenever a sequencing run was performed, it yielded over 170 million TCR-beta sequences from 15-18 subjects. Each CDR3 protein gets one entry after TCRdb re-called the 5' RACE reads with MiXCR. The table records over 15,000 distinct CDR3 sequences, around a tenth of them present only once. This CDR3 is 14 amino acids long. V was cut by 1 base and J by 8 bases, with 11 bases left in between. CDR1 ENHRY and CDR2 SYGVKD come from the germline V gene. The sequencing input was CD8+ T cells from blood. The TCR sequence derives from a woman in her 50s in good health. The rearrangement uses TRBV10-3 and TRBJ1-4; no clear D. CDR3 residues: CAISEFWESEKLFF. The DNA of the CDR3 is TGTGCCATCAGTGAGTTTTGGGAAAGCGAAAAACTGTTTTTT.